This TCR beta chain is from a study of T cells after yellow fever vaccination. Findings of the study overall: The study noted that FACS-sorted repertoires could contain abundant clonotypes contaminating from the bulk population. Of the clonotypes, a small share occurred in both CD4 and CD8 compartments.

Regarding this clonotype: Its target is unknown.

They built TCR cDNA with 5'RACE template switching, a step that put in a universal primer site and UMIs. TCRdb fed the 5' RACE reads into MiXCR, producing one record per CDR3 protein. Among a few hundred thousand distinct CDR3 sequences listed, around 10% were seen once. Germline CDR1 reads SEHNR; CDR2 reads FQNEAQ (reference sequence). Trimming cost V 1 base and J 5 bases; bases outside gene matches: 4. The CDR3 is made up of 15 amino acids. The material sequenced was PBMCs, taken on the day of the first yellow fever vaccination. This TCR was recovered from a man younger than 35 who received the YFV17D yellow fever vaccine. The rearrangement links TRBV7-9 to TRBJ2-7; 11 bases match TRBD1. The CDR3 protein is CASSLDGTGGNEQYF. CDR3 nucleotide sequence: TGTGCCAGCAGCTTAGATGGGACAGGGGGAAACGAGCAGTACTTC.